A single sample is the source of the 13 T cell receptor beta chains below, sequenced in a study of T cells after yellow fever vaccination. Each CDR3 protein gets one entry after TCRdb re-called the 5' RACE reads with MiXCR. The table lists nearly 550,000 distinct CDR3 sequences, roughly a fifth of them singletons, with more than 13% in the top ten. Sample: PBMCs, taken 15 days after the yellow fever booster vaccination. The receptors stem from a man aged 30-40 years who received the YFV17D yellow fever vaccine.

Ten or more counts support this clonotype. DNA for the CDR3: TGCAGCGCGACAGGGAAGGGCAAAAACATTCAGTACTTC. Amino acid sequence: CSATGKGKNIQYF. The rearrangement links TRBV29-1 to TRBJ2-4, with 7 bases aligning to TRBD1. Trimming cost V 7 bases and J 3 bases; bases outside gene matches: 6. This CDR3 has 13 residues. Germline V gives CDR1 SQVTM, CDR2 ANQGSEA.

The V gene is TRBV29-1, the J gene TRBJ2-1; D gene ambiguous. Trimming stripped 7 bases from V and 0 bases from J, with 10 bases between. The CDR3 extends over 13 amino acids. CDR1 is SQVTM and CDR2 is ANQGSEA in the germline V gene. As DNA, the CDR3 is TGCAGCGCCGCCTCAACCTCCTACAATGAGCAGTTCTTC. Protein product: CSAASTSYNEQFF.

This clonotype was found a few times. J is TRBJ1-4 and V is TRBV20-1, with D possibly TRBD1 on 5 matching bases. The germline gives CDR1 DFQATT, CDR2 SNEGSKA (reference sequence). CDR3 length: 13 amino acids. Deletions cut 3 bases from V and 3 bases from J, with 8 bases between. CDR3 sequence (DNA): TGCAGTGCTAGCGACAGTTCTAATGAAAAACTGTTTTTT. It codes for CSASDSSNEKLFF.

This clonotype was detected a few times. The chain links TRBV5-1 to TRBJ1-1; D is unclear. This CDR3 is built from 14 residues. Looked up from germline, CDR1 is SGHRS and CDR2 is YFSETQ. V gave up 4 bases and J gave up 1 base, with 11 bases separating them. DNA of the CDR3: TGCGCCAGCAGCCCCCAAATAGAGAACACTGAAGCTTTCTTT. As protein: CASSPQIENTEAFF.

This clonotype was seen more than once but under ten times. The CDR3 sequence is CASSLPVGYPSQETQYF. In DNA, the CDR3 is TGTGCCAGCAGCTTACCCGTTGGCTACCCTTCACAAGAGACCCAGTACTTC. The chain combines TRBV7-2 with TRBJ2-5; D is uncertain. Looked up from germline, CDR1 is SGHTA and CDR2 is FQGNSA. The CDR3 totals 17 residues. V shed 2 bases and J shed 2 bases, with 18 bases lying between them. The variable domain in full, completed from reference TRBV7-2 and TRBJ2-5, reads GAGVSQSPSNKVTEKGKDVELRCDPISGHTALYWYRQSLGQGLEFLIYFQGNSAPDKSGLPSDRFSAERTGGSVSTLTIQRTQQEDSAVYLCASSLPVGYPSQETQYFGPGTRLLVL.

The rearrangement links TRBV6-6 to TRBJ2-5; D is ambiguous. Germline V gene data show CDR1 as MNHNY and CDR2 as SVGAGI (reference sequence). The CDR3 sequence is 13 residues long. Trimming took 7 bases from V and 4 from J, leaving 13 bases between them. The CDR3 loop is CASTQVVGETQYF. The CDR3 bases are TGTGCCAGCACCCAGGTGGTCGGAGAGACCCAGTACTTC.

This clonotype was picked up a small number of times. The chain is built from TRBV12-3 or TRBV12-4 and TRBJ2-5, with D hard to call. This CDR3 has 14 residues. V lost 3 bases and J lost 1, with 9 bases in between. CDR3 bases: TGTGCCAGCAGTTTCTCCGGAGCCCAAGAGACCCAGTACTTC. Translating gives CASSFSGAQETQYF.

The sample holds a few counts of this clonotype. The CDR3 region is CASSPSGGGPYTQYF. In DNA, the CDR3 is TGTGCCAGCAGCCCCTCGGGGGGAGGGCCTTATACGCAGTATTTT. The chain carries TRBV6-1 and TRBJ2-3; 7 positions agree with TRBD2. CDR3 length: 15 residues. Trimming at V came to 6 bases and at J to 7 bases, leaving 13 bases not matched to a gene. Germline-derived CDR1 and CDR2 are MNHNS and SASEGT.

The rearrangement joins TRBV20-1 to TRBJ2-3, with TRBD1 matching 9 bases. V was pared by 8 bases and J by 6 bases, with 9 bases of the junction left unmatched. The CDR3 totals 13 residues. From germline, CDR1 is DFQATT and CDR2 SNEGSKA (reference sequence). This CDR3 is CSNRDRVSDTQYF. The CDR3 coding sequence is TGCAGTAACCGGGACAGGGTCTCGGATACGCAGTATTTT.

The table lists this clonotype with a few counts. The rearrangement links TRBV6-5 to TRBJ2-1; 12 positions match TRBD1. The CDR3 has 15 residues. V shed 4 bases, J shed 10 bases, and the junction held 8 bases outside the gene matches. Looked up from germline, CDR1 is MNHEY and CDR2 is SVGAGI. CDR3 sequence reads: CASSFSGQGAGEQFF. The CDR3 region has the DNA TGTGCCAGCAGTTTTTCGGGACAGGGGGCAGGGGAGCAGTTCTTC.

This clonotype was seen at least ten times. The gene calls are TRBV29-1 and TRBJ2-6; D not certain. The CDR3 consists of 15 residues. Deletions cut 7 bases from V and 0 bases from J, with 13 bases between. The germline gives CDR1 SQVTM, CDR2 ANQGSEA. Here the CDR3 reads CSAAAGSSGANVLTF. The CDR3, as DNA: TGCAGCGCGGCAGCCGGAAGCTCTGGGGCCAACGTCCTGACTTTC.

This clonotype was seen a handful of times. V and J are TRBV12-3 or TRBV12-4 and TRBJ2-2; 13 positions agree with TRBD2. V dropped 4 bases and J dropped 4; count of bases not matched to a gene: 6. This CDR3 region has 17 residues. The CDR3 DNA is TGTGCCAGCAGTTGGACTAGCGGGAGTAGGGTCACCGGGGAGCTGTTTTTT. It encodes CASSWTSGSRVTGELFF.

The gene calls are TRBV7-6 and TRBJ2-7; 10 bases are shared with TRBD2. This CDR3 has 15 amino acids. CDR1 is SGHVS, CDR2 FNYEAQ, per germline. The J segment lost 2 bases and the V segment lost 5 bases, leaving 6 bases of the junction unmatched. CDR3 protein: CASSPLAGVPYEQYF. For the CDR3, the DNA is TGTGCCAGCAGCCCTCTAGCGGGAGTACCCTACGAGCAGTACTTC.